The 10 T cell receptor beta chains given below trace back to one sample, sequenced in a study of human T cells and chemical hapten exposure. Specified time point: healthy volunteer bleed at 2 weeks. Total RNA was extracted from unfractionated whole blood. TCRdb reprocessed the RACE reads with MiXCR, giving one entry per CDR3 protein. This table has 100,000 to 150,000 distinct CDR3 sequences, approximately 10% appearing once. Source material: whole blood. These receptors all come from a male donor in good health. Some clones in this sample may be carry-over from other donors' samples.

This clonotype came up a few times. The rearrangement uses TRBV19 and TRBJ2-7, with TRBD1 identical over 8 bases. CDR3 length: 15 residues. V was clipped by 5 bases and J by 2 bases; unmatched bases: 8. CDR1 is LNHDA and CDR2 is SQIVND in the germline V gene (reference sequence). In DNA form, the CDR3 reads TGTGCCAGTAGTGTCTCCGACAGGGGTGCCTACGAGCAGTACTTC. Amino acids: CASSVSDRGAYEQYF.

CDR3 DNA: TGTGCCAGCAGTGGGACAGGGTATTACAATGAGCAGTTCTTC. As protein: CASSGTGYYNEQFF. The J gene is TRBJ2-1, the V gene TRBV2; 8 bases fit TRBD1. CDR1 is SNHLY and CDR2 is FYNNEI in the germline V gene. The CDR3 runs to 14 residues. The trim removed 4 bases at V and 4 bases at J, leaving 3 bases unmatched.

The rearrangement uses TRBV7-3 and TRBJ2-6; D remains ambiguous. The CDR3 is made up of 16 amino acids. Trimming took 6 bases from V and 0 from J, leaving 12 bases between them. Germline CDR1 is SGHTA and CDR2 is FQGTGA. CDR3 loop: CASSPSFLSGANVLTF. As DNA, the CDR3 is TGTGCCAGCAGTCCCTCCTTCCTCTCTGGGGCCAACGTCCTGACTTTC.

This clonotype was observed a handful of times. This chain connects TRBV18 to TRBJ2-5, with D maybe TRBD1 (6 bases). V lost 0 bases to trimming and J lost 2 bases, with 13 bases between them. Germline assignment: CDR1 KGHSH and CDR2 LQKENI. The length of the CDR3 is 16 residues. The CDR3: CASSPPRGTRQETQYF. CDR3 nucleotide sequence: TGTGCCAGCTCACCACCAAGGGGGACGAGGCAAGAGACCCAGTACTTC.

This clonotype was seen a handful of times. The chain uses TRBV4-1 and TRBJ2-2; 8 bases are a match to TRBD2. Germline V gene sequence: CDR1 MGHRA, CDR2 YSYEKL. The CDR3 has 16 amino acids. Trimming removed 4 bases from V and 3 bases from J; junction bases left unmatched: 7. The CDR3 sequence is CASSPLEAGDTGELFF. CDR3 DNA sequence: TGCGCCAGCAGCCCACTCGAAGCGGGAGACACCGGGGAGCTGTTTTTT.

The chain employs TRBV27 and TRBJ2-1; 14 bases match TRBD2. CDR1 and CDR2 (germline): MNHEY, SMNVEV (reference sequence). V lost 5 bases to trimming and J lost 10 bases; unmatched junction nucleotides: 13. CDR3 length equals 17 residues. The CDR3 sequence: CASSPILGLAGDREQFF. The CDR3 nucleotides read TGTGCCAGCAGTCCCATTCTGGGACTAGCGGGAGACCGCGAGCAGTTCTTC.

This clonotype has at least ten counts. The chain employs TRBV20-1 and TRBJ1-6; D unresolved. Germline V gives CDR1 DFQATT, CDR2 SNEGSKA (reference sequence). With 4 bases removed from V and 7 bases from J, the gap between germline ends came to 11 bases. The CDR3 is 13 amino acids. In nucleotides, the CDR3 is TGCAGTGCTACCGGGATCGACAATTCACCCCTCCACTTT. Protein: CSATGIDNSPLHF.

This clonotype has only a few counts. The rearrangement uses TRBV29-1 and TRBJ2-7, with TRBD1 matching over 8 bases. Germline V gene lookup returns CDR1 SQVTM and CDR2 ANQGSEA. Trimming removed 6 bases from V and 2 bases from J; junction bases left unmatched: 6. There are 13 residues in the CDR3. This CDR3 is CSVITGGTYEQYF. CDR3 DNA: TGCAGCGTCATAACAGGGGGGACCTACGAGCAGTACTTC.

In this sample, this clonotype turned up many times. The chain links TRBV12-3 or TRBV12-4 to TRBJ2-1; unclear D gene. The CDR3 is made up of 14 amino acids. The V and J ends lost 10 bases and 0 bases respectively, with 13 bases between them. CDR3 nucleotides: TGTGCCACTTCAGACCAGAACTCCTACAATGAGCAGTTCTTC. It is translated as CATSDQNSYNEQFF.

As DNA, the CDR3 is TGCGCCAGCAGCTTGAGACAGGGGGGGAAAGGCTACACCTTC. It codes for CASSLRQGGKGYTF. The rearrangement links TRBV5-1 to TRBJ1-2; 9 bases fit TRBD1. After removal of 1 base from V and 8 bases from J, the junction contained 6 bases not matched to a gene. The CDR3 contains 14 residues. CDR1 and CDR2 (germline): SGHRS, YFSETQ.